The clone carrying this T cell receptor beta chain has a handful of counts. Its antigen remains unknown. The data were obtained in a study of cytomegalovirus exposure and HLA in healthy donors. Findings and limits, study-wide: Exclusion applied to some V segments, including TRBV6-2 and TRBV6-3, as they were indistinguishable.

All the people who gave samples were healthy bone marrow donors. Amplification used 60 Vbeta primers and 13 Jbeta primers. The protocol was immunoSEQ multiplex PCR, while the TCRdb copy is restricted to in-frame clones and leaves out a portion. Of hundreds of thousands of clones listed, 70% to 85% were seen once; the top ten hold around 2.8%. Per the germline V gene, CDR1 is SQVTM and CDR2 is ANQGSEA. Between the trimmed V and J ends, which lost 0 bases and 2 bases, there was a span of 13 bases. The CDR3 is 15 residues long. The chain joins TRBV29-1 to TRBJ1-1, with D possibly TRBD1 on 5 matching bases. This clonotype originated in a woman between 55 and 75 years old in good health and CMV-seropositive. Sequenced material: PBMCs. The CDR3 sequence: CSVEDHQGINTEAFF. The DNA for the CDR3 is TGCAGCGTTGAAGATCATCAGGGTATAAACACTGAAGCTTTCTTT.